These 30 T cell receptor beta chains originate from one sample sequenced in a study of blood T cell repertoires in COVID-19. The assay was immunoSEQ multiplex PCR, and TCRdb's table has in-frame clones only and misses some. The data show over 200,000 clones, approximately 91% seen once. Sequenced input: peripheral blood. Receptors were obtained from a woman in her thirties with acute or convalescent COVID-19.

V is TRBV30 and J is TRBJ1-2; 12 bases are shared with TRBD1. V trimming: 4 bases; J trimming: 7 bases; junction bases outside the gene matches: 7. Germline assignment: CDR1 GTSNPN and CDR2 SVGIG (reference sequence). This CDR3 is built from 14 residues. The CDR3 loop reads CAWTRDRGRGGYTF. Written as DNA, the CDR3 is TGTGCCTGGACCAGGGACAGGGGGCGCGGTGGCTACACCTTC.

The chain carries TRBV2 and TRBJ2-5; a possible D gene is TRBD2 (7 bases). Germline assignment: CDR1 SNHLY and CDR2 FYNNEI. The CDR3 contains 16 residues. The ends were cut back, 8 bases at V and 7 bases at J, with 26 bases in the middle. CDR3 in amino acids: CASLGPLASKGGTQYF. The CDR3 DNA is TGTGCCAGCCTAGGGCCACTAGCGTCTAAGGGGGGGACCCAGTACTTC.

This chain uses TRBV3-1 (or the pseudogene TRBV3-2) with TRBJ2-1, with no clear D. The V gene lost 4 bases and the J gene lost 7 bases, with 20 bases spanning the gap. This CDR3 has 16 residues. The germline V gene encodes CDR1 LGHDT and CDR2 YNNKEL (reference sequence). The CDR3 loop reads CASSLPIMGTENEQFF. In nucleotides, the CDR3 is TGTGCCAGCAGCCTCCCCATAATGGGCACTGAGAATGAGCAGTTCTTC.

The chain employs TRBV7-2 and TRBJ2-7, with TRBD1 matching over 7 bases. The J segment lost 3 bases and the V segment lost 1 base, leaving 9 bases of the junction unmatched. CDR1 SGHTA and CDR2 FQGNSA come from the germline V gene. The CDR3 has 16 residues. The CDR3 DNA reads TGTGCCAGCAGCTTAGTAGGAACAGGGGCAAACTACGAGCAGTACTTC. It codes for CASSLVGTGANYEQYF.

This clone was seen only a few times. The V gene is TRBV4-3, the J gene TRBJ1-1; 7 bases map to TRBD1. Germline values: CDR1 LGHNA, CDR2 YSLEER. V shed 3 bases and J 0 bases; nucleotides not matched to a gene: 7. The CDR3 sequence is 16 residues long. CDR3 nucleotides: TGCGCCAGCAGCCAGCTTCGGACAGGTATGAACACTGAAGCTTTCTTT. This encodes CASSQLRTGMNTEAFF.

The chain uses TRBV7-8 and TRBJ2-7; D unclear. Germline CDR1 SGHVS, CDR2 FQNEAQ. The CDR3 spans 13 residues. The V and J ends lost 1 base and 3 bases respectively, with 7 bases between them. The CDR3 bases are TGTGCCAGCAGCTTAGTCTCTAGCTACGAGCAGTACTTC. This translates into CASSLVSSYEQYF.

The chain combines TRBV30 with TRBJ1-2; 8 nucleotides line up with TRBD1. In germline, CDR1 is GTSNPN, CDR2 SVGIG (reference sequence). This CDR3 has 16 amino acids. Unmatched junction bases numbered 7, after V lost 0 bases and J lost 1 base. CDR3 loop: CAWSVWTGTYNYGYTF. DNA of the CDR3: TGTGCCTGGAGTGTTTGGACAGGGACCTATAACTATGGCTACACCTTC.

The rearrangement joins TRBV12-5 to TRBJ1-2; 7 positions agree with TRBD1. The V and J ends lost 6 bases and 4 bases, in that order; junction bases with no gene match: 2. CDR1 is LGHNT and CDR2 is FRNRAP in the germline V gene. This CDR3 spans 12 amino acids. The chain's CDR3 is CASGRDSYGYTF. Written as DNA, the CDR3 is TGTGCTAGTGGCCGGGACAGCTATGGCTACACCTTC.

This chain links TRBV19 with TRBJ2-7; 9 nucleotides agree with TRBD1. The CDR3 consists of 15 residues. Trimming at V came to 3 bases and at J to 2 bases, leaving 5 bases not matched to a gene. Germline V gives CDR1 LNHDA, CDR2 SQIVND (reference sequence). CDR3 loop: CASSMEQGATYEQYF. CDR3 bases: TGTGCCAGTAGTATGGAACAGGGGGCGACCTACGAGCAGTACTTC.

The chain couples TRBV2 to TRBJ2-1, with TRBD1 identical over 7 bases. CDR1 and CDR2 (germline): SNHLY, FYNNEI. V gave up 6 bases and J gave up 3 bases; unmatched junction bases: 8. The CDR3 extends over 15 amino acids. The CDR3 loop is CASSEQGLNYNEQFF. The CDR3 coding sequence is TGTGCCAGCAGCGAACAGGGGCTCAACTACAATGAGCAGTTCTTC.

This clone was observed once. The V call is TRBV9, the J call TRBJ1-3; 7 nucleotides align to TRBD1. V lost 0 bases and J lost 2; bases outside the gene matches: 2. The CDR3 extends over 15 amino acids. Germline V CDR1 and CDR2: SGDLS, YYNGEE. In DNA, the CDR3 is TGTGCCAGCAGCGTAGCCGACAGGGCTGGAAACACCATATATTTT. It specifies CASSVADRAGNTIYF.

This chain uses TRBV19 with TRBJ1-3; D unclear. V was cut by 10 bases and J by 3 bases, with 16 bases left in between. The CDR3 loop spans 14 amino acids. CDR1 is LNHDA, CDR2 SQIVND, per germline (reference sequence). CDR3 in amino acids: CATSPWGGGNTIYF. The CDR3 coding sequence is TGTGCCACCAGCCCTTGGGGAGGTGGAAACACCATATATTTT.

The rearrangement links TRBV12-3 or TRBV12-4 to TRBJ2-7, with 8 bases aligning to TRBD1. CDR3 length: 13 residues. Trimming took 7 bases from V and 3 from J; bases not matched to a gene: 5. In DNA form, the CDR3 reads TGTGCCAGCACCCAAGGACAGGGCTACGAGCAGTACTTC. Amino acids: CASTQGQGYEQYF.

The chain combines TRBV12-3 or TRBV12-4 with TRBJ2-5, with 7 bases aligning to TRBD2. The CDR3 length is 13 residues. V shed 6 bases, J shed 2 bases, and the junction held 3 bases outside the gene matches. CDR3 protein: CASSRGDQETQYF. The DNA for the CDR3 is TGTGCCAGCAGCCGGGGGGATCAAGAGACCCAGTACTTC.

J is TRBJ2-1 and V is TRBV30; 8 nucleotides agree with TRBD1. The CDR3 is 15 residues long. Trimming cost V 0 bases and J 7 bases; bases outside gene matches: 8. Per germline, CDR1 GTSNPN and CDR2 SVGIG (reference sequence). In DNA, the CDR3 is TGTGCCTGGAGTGTACCCACAGGGGGTCTAAATGAGCAGTTCTTC. Translated, it gives CAWSVPTGGLNEQFF.

The CDR3 spells CSVINVAGGYNEQFF. Written as DNA, the CDR3 is TGCAGCGTGATCAACGTAGCGGGAGGGTACAATGAGCAGTTCTTC. The genes are TRBV29-1 and TRBJ2-1; the match to TRBD2 covers 11 bases. This CDR3 has 15 residues. The trim removed 6 bases at V and 4 bases at J, leaving 8 bases unmatched. Per germline, CDR1 SQVTM and CDR2 ANQGSEA.

For the CDR3, the DNA is TGTGCCACCAGTGGACTAGCGGGAGCAGATACGCAGTATTTT. Encoded protein: CATSGLAGADTQYF. The chain is built from TRBV24-1 and TRBJ2-3; TRBD2 matches 12 bases. Unmatched junction bases numbered 0, after V lost 5 bases and J lost 4 bases. This CDR3 region has 14 residues. Germline V gene data show CDR1 as KGHDR and CDR2 as SFDVKD.

The V call is TRBV7-2, the J call TRBJ1-5, with D unclear. The germline CDR1 and CDR2 sequences are SGHTA and FQGNSA. CDR3 size: 15 residues. V was shortened by 2 bases and J by 4 bases, with 12 bases between the two germline ends. CDR3 protein: CASSLRVKNNQPQHF. In nucleotides, the CDR3 is TGTGCCAGCAGCTTACGGGTTAAAAATAATCAGCCCCAGCATTTT.

This chain joins TRBV18 and TRBJ2-5; no definite D call. This CDR3 contains 15 residues. The V end lost 6 bases, the J end lost 5 bases, and 19 bases lay between the germline ends. Germline-derived CDR1 and CDR2 are KGHSH and LQKENI. The CDR3 is CASSPGSVGWETQYF. The CDR3 nucleotides read TGTGCCAGCTCGCCCGGGTCGGTGGGTTGGGAGACCCAGTACTTC.

The V call is TRBV24-1, the J call TRBJ1-4, with 11 bases matching TRBD1. Germline V gene sequence: CDR1 KGHDR, CDR2 SFDVKD. The CDR3 runs to 16 residues. Trimming at V came to 7 bases and at J to 2 bases, leaving 5 bases not matched to a gene. DNA for the CDR3: TGTGCCACCAGAAAGGACAGGGGGCAGACTAATGAAAAACTGTTTTTT. Translated, it gives CATRKDRGQTNEKLFF.

The chain recombines TRBV5-6 with TRBJ1-5; 11 bases line up with TRBD1. The germline V gene encodes CDR1 SGHDT and CDR2 YYEEEE. Trimming cost V 0 bases and J 2 bases; bases outside gene matches: 4. The CDR3 runs 17 residues. CDR3 nucleotide sequence: TGTGCCAGCAGCTTGGGGACAGGGGGCGTGGGCAATCAGCCCCAGCATTTT. It codes for CASSLGTGGVGNQPQHF.

This clone was detected only once. The chain has TRBV5-1 and TRBJ1-2; D possibly corresponds to TRBD1 (5 bases). Trimming cost V 0 bases and J 4 bases, with 13 bases left between them. The CDR3 has 15 residues. Germline lookup yields CDR1 SGHRS and CDR2 YFSETQ. The CDR3 DNA reads TGCGCCAGCAGCTTGGACATCACAGGATTCTATGGCTACACCTTC. Translated: CASSLDITGFYGYTF.

The chain uses TRBV6-2 or TRBV6-3 and TRBJ1-1; tentatively, D is TRBD1 (6 bases). CDR1 and CDR2 from the germline V gene are MNHEY and SVGEGT. The V and J ends lost 2 bases and 6 bases respectively, with 10 bases between them. This CDR3 contains 13 residues. The chain's CDR3 is CASSYKGVAEAFF. In DNA, the CDR3 is TGTGCCAGCAGTTACAAGGGGGTCGCTGAAGCTTTCTTT.

V gene TRBV23-1 combines with J gene TRBJ2-5, with TRBD1 matching 7 bases. TRBV23-1 is recorded as an ORF, its role being uncertain. Germline trimming cut 2 bases from V and 2 bases from J; bases unmatched to any gene: 5. The length of the CDR3 is 15 residues. CDR3 DNA: TGCGCCAGCAGTCAACCAAAGGGACAGCAAGAGACCCAGTACTTC. Its protein is CASSQPKGQQETQYF.

V gene TRBV7-8 combines with J gene TRBJ2-7; a weak D match, TRBD2 (6 bases). The CDR3 loop spans 15 amino acids. Trimming cost V 2 bases and J 0 bases, with 11 bases left between them. Germline values: CDR1 SGHVS, CDR2 FQNEAQ. This CDR3 is CASSLRAGSSYEQYF. The CDR3 region has the DNA TGTGCCAGCAGCTTACGAGCGGGTAGCTCCTACGAGCAGTACTTC.

This chain joins TRBV7-8 and TRBJ2-7, with D unclear. The germline V gene encodes CDR1 SGHVS and CDR2 FQNEAQ. The CDR3 is 13 residues long. Trimming pared 5 bases from V and 2 bases from J, leaving 10 bases between. The CDR3 sequence is CASSPITAYEQYF. CDR3 DNA: TGTGCCAGCAGCCCGATAACGGCCTACGAGCAGTACTTC. Looking up the rest from reference TRBV7-8 and TRBJ2-7 gives the full variable domain: GAGVSQSPRYKVAKRGQDVALRCDPISGHVSLFWYQQALGQGPEFLTYFQNEAQLDKSGLPSDRFFAERPEGSVSTLKIQRTQQEDSAVYLCASSPITAYEQYFGPGTRLTVT.

The rearrangement uses TRBV11-2 and TRBJ2-5; tentatively, D is TRBD1 (5 bases). The ends were cut back, 5 bases at V and 0 bases at J, with 13 bases in the middle. CDR1 is SGHAT and CDR2 is FQNNGV in the germline V gene. The CDR3 contains 15 residues. CDR3 in amino acids: CASSPMGRYQETQYF. DNA of the CDR3: TGTGCCAGCAGCCCCATGGGGCGTTACCAAGAGACCCAGTACTTC.

The CDR3 is CASSLSLRGTNSPLHF. The CDR3 region has the DNA TGTGCCAGCAGTTTATCGCTCAGGGGAACCAATTCACCCCTCCACTTT. The genes are TRBV27 and TRBJ1-6, with TRBD1 as a possible D gene (6 bases). Trimming left V 0 bases short and J 7 bases short, with 13 bases between. The CDR3 runs 16 residues. CDR1 MNHEY and CDR2 SMNVEV come from the germline V gene (reference sequence).

The chain joins TRBV29-1 to TRBJ2-3; 7 bases are a match to TRBD1. The ends lost 0 bases at V and 2 bases at J; junction bases unmatched: 8. Germline values: CDR1 SQVTM, CDR2 ANQGSEA. The CDR3 contains 16 residues. The CDR3 DNA is TGCAGCGTTGAAGATTTGGCAGGGGGATTCACAGATACGCAGTATTTT. Its translation: CSVEDLAGGFTDTQYF.

The chain has TRBV7-2 and TRBJ1-2; unclear D gene. Deletions cut 2 bases from V and 5 bases from J, with 9 bases between. The V gene's germline CDR1 is SGHTA and CDR2 FQGNSA. CDR3 length: 13 residues. In nucleotides, the CDR3 is TGTGCCAGCAGCTTATCCGGGGTTTATGGCTACACCTTC. Translated: CASSLSGVYGYTF.